These T cell receptor beta chains were read from a single sample in a study of T cells after somatic rescue of genetic block. Only in-frame clones appear in the TCRdb table, and some are missing; sequencing was by immunoSEQ multiplex PCR. The sample yields about 67,000 clones, under 95% seen once. The specimen sequenced was peripheral blood mononuclear cells (PBMCs). The source of these receptors is a man aged 40-55 years. Each CDR3 is given with its conserved first and last residue. The D gene is left open where the match is weak. A row's size may be missing; if present it is once, few, many or a size class.

CDR3: CASSKNSPLHF
DNA: TGTGCCAGCAGCAAGAATTCACCCCTCCACTTT
D: -
J: TRBJ1-6
size: -
V: TRBV5-6

CDR3: CASSPSSGGANEQFF
DNA: TGTGCCAGCAGCCCATCTAGCGGGGGGGCCAATGAGCAGTTCTTC
D: TRBD2
J: TRBJ2-1
size: -
V: TRBV11-2

CDR3: CASSSSYALGNEQFF
DNA: TGTGCCAGCAGCTCCTCATACGCCTTGGGGAATGAGCAGTTCTTC
D: -
J: TRBJ2-1
size: -
V: TRBV7-2

CDR3: CASTRTGANYEQYF
DNA: TGTGCCAGCACCAGGACAGGGGCCAACTACGAGCAGTACTTC
D: TRBD1
J: TRBJ2-7
size: -
V: TRBV2

CDR3: CAWRPRGRTETQYF
DNA: TGTGCCTGGAGACCTAGGGGGCGGACGGAGACCCAGTACTTC
D: TRBD1
J: TRBJ2-5
size: once
V: TRBV30

CDR3: CASSVGGVKSPLHF
DNA: TGTGCCAGCAGCGTAGGCGGCGTAAAGTCACCCCTCCACTTT
D: -
J: TRBJ1-6
size: -
V: TRBV9

CDR3: CASSLGQGYYEQYF
DNA: TGTGCCAGCAGCTTGGGGCAGGGGTACTACGAGCAGTACTTC
D: -
J: TRBJ2-7
size: -
V: TRBV11-3

CDR3: CASSPARNSPLHF
DNA: TGTGCCAGCAGCCCCGCGCGCAATTCACCCCTCCACTTT
D: -
J: TRBJ1-6
size: -
V: TRBV6-5

CDR3: CASSYGGTVYEQYF
DNA: TGTGCCAGCAGTTACGGGGGAACGGTCTACGAGCAGTACTTC
D: -
J: TRBJ2-7
size: -
V: TRBV6-5

CDR3: CASSRGTSGSTDTQYF
DNA: TGTGCCAGCAGCCGTGGGACTAGCGGAAGCACAGATACGCAGTATTTT
D: TRBD2
J: TRBJ2-3
size: -
V: TRBV11-3

CDR3: CASREDTVSYEQYF
DNA: TGTGCCAGCAGGGAGGACACAGTTTCCTACGAGCAGTACTTC
D: -
J: TRBJ2-7
size: -
V: TRBV5-4

CDR3: CSVLGVRAFYNEQFF
DNA: TGCAGCGTCCTTGGGGTAAGGGCCTTCTACAATGAGCAGTTCTTC
D: -
J: TRBJ2-1
size: -
V: TRBV29-1

CDR3: CASSADSNYGKLFF
DNA: TGTGCCAGCTCAGCGGACAGCAACTATGGTAAACTGTTTTTT
D: -
J: TRBJ1-4
size: -
V: TRBV18

CDR3: CASSPHADTAYEQYF
DNA: TGTGCCAGCAGCCCTCACGCCGACACAGCCTACGAGCAGTACTTC
D: -
J: TRBJ2-7
size: -
V: TRBV9

CDR3: CASSGGDIQETQYF
DNA: TGCGCCAGCAGCGGGGGGGACATCCAAGAGACCCAGTACTTC
D: -
J: TRBJ2-5
size: -
V: TRBV5-1

CDR3: CASSQGTALPQHF
DNA: TGTGCCAGCAGTCAAGGGACGGCACTGCCCCAGCATTTT
D: -
J: TRBJ1-5
size: -
V: TRBV6-6

CDR3: CASGWGRYLKNTEAFF
DNA: TGTGCCAGCGGCTGGGGTCGGTATCTGAAGAACACTGAAGCTTTCTTT
D: -
J: TRBJ1-1
size: once
V: TRBV5-6

CDR3: CASSVEGSSPQHF
DNA: TGTGCCAGCAGTGTGGAGGGGTCCAGCCCCCAGCATTTT
D: -
J: TRBJ1-5
size: once
V: TRBV2

CDR3: CASSPMEGGMYNEQFF
DNA: TGTGCCAGCAGCCCAATGGAGGGGGGCATGTACAATGAGCAGTTCTTC
D: -
J: TRBJ2-1
size: -
V: TRBV25-1

CDR3: CASSIDGTSGRYEQYF
DNA: TGTGCCAGTAGTATCGACGGGACTAGCGGGAGGTACGAGCAGTACTTC
D: TRBD2
J: TRBJ2-7
size: once
V: TRBV19

CDR3: CASSQHTLGSAYEQYF
DNA: TGTGCCAGCAGCCAGCACACATTAGGCAGCGCCTACGAGCAGTACTTC
D: -
J: TRBJ2-7
size: once
V: TRBV4-2

CDR3: CASSVVGGETYEQYF
DNA: TGTGCCAGCAGCGTAGTCGGGGGTGAAACCTACGAGCAGTACTTC
D: -
J: TRBJ2-7
size: once
V: TRBV9

CDR3: CAWSDTNTEAFF
DNA: TGTGCCTGGAGCGATACGAACACTGAAGCTTTCTTT
D: -
J: TRBJ1-1
size: -
V: TRBV30